Reported below is one T cell receptor (beta chain). This sample was taken from a study of T cell changes during pregnancy in multiple sclerosis. The table came from immunoSEQ multiplex PCR; TCRdb's copy has only in-frame clones and leaves some out. This table holds some 93,000 clones, roughly 89% found once. The CDR3 totals 14 residues. V lost 5 bases, J lost 5 bases, and 4 bases stayed unmatched. From germline, CDR1 is SGHVS and CDR2 FNYEAQ. This sample comprised peripheral blood, obtained after pregnancy. The chain employs TRBV7-6 and TRBJ2-2, with 8 bases that match TRBD2. This TCR came from a female donor in good health, enrolled as a control in a pregnancy study. In DNA, the CDR3 is TGTGCCAGCAGCCCACGGGGGGGGACCGGGGAGCTGTTTTTT. It encodes CASSPRGGTGELFF.